This entry lists 12 T cell receptor beta chains sequenced from one sample in a study of T cells in Graves' hyperthyroidism and ophthalmopathy. Authors of the study amplified TCR beta CDR3 regions from RNA transcripts. During a first-round RT-PCR of the TCR CDR3, the HTBI primer set was used. A single record per CDR3 protein comes from TCRdb applying MiXCR to the multiplex PCR reads. The sample gives a few hundred thousand distinct CDR3 sequences, 15% to 20% of which show up once; about two fifths is in the top ten. The sequencing sample was made of blood. The origin of the receptors is a man in his forties with Graves' hyperthyroidism.

This clonotype was seen repeatedly, ten times or more. The rearrangement joins TRBV7-2 to TRBJ2-4; 14 nucleotides match TRBD2. The ends lost 5 bases at V and 8 bases at J; junction bases unmatched: 14. Per the germline V gene, CDR1 is SGHTA and CDR2 is FQGNSA. The CDR3 is made up of 18 amino acids. The DNA of the CDR3 is TGTGCCAGCAGCCGCTTAAGCGGGACTAGCGGGGGTAGGGACATTCAGTACTTC. Protein: CASSRLSGTSGGRDIQYF.

This clonotype was counted between two and nine times. This rearrangement joins TRBV5-4 to TRBJ2-1; 7 nucleotides match TRBD1. V was clipped by 0 bases and J by 0 bases; unmatched bases: 9. CDR1 and CDR2 (germline): SGHNT, YYREEE (reference sequence). CDR3 size: 18 residues. The CDR3 loop reads CASSLGTQGIGSYNEQFF. Here the CDR3 DNA reads TGTGCCAGCAGCTTGGGGACACAGGGGATAGGCTCCTACAATGAGCAGTTCTTC.

This clonotype showed up just a few times. J is TRBJ1-5 and V is TRBV9, with D tentatively TRBD1 (6 bases). The CDR3 extends over 16 amino acids. Germline-derived CDR1 and CDR2 are SGDLS and YYNGEE. The V and J ends lost 3 bases and 0 bases respectively, with 13 bases between them. CDR3 sequence reads: CASSGGQTYSNQPQHF. The CDR3 DNA is TGTGCCAGCAGCGGCGGACAGACATATAGCAATCAGCCCCAGCATTTT.

The table lists this clonotype with a few counts. J is TRBJ1-1 and V is TRBV27; D is uncertain. Per the germline V gene, CDR1 is MNHEY and CDR2 is SMNVEV (reference sequence). The V gene lost 7 bases and the J gene lost 5 bases, with 17 bases spanning the gap. The CDR3 has 14 residues. The CDR3 DNA reads as TGTGCCAGCATCCCGGGCCGCGGAGTGACTGAAGCTTTCTTT. This codes for CASIPGRGVTEAFF.

The chain carries TRBV7-2 and TRBJ2-3, with 8 bases lining up with TRBD2. The V gene end was trimmed by 5 bases and the J gene end by 6 bases; junction bases not matched to a gene: 10. Germline CDR1 is SGHTA and CDR2 is FQGNSA. CDR3 length: 15 amino acids. CDR3 sequence: CASSITRGGLDTQYF. CDR3 nucleotide sequence: TGTGCCAGCAGCATAACCCGGGGGGGCCTCGATACGCAGTATTTT. Filled out from reference TRBV7-2 and TRBJ2-3, the complete variable domain reads GAGVSQSPSNKVTEKGKDVELRCDPISGHTALYWYRQSLGQGLEFLIYFQGNSAPDKSGLPSDRFSAERTGGSVSTLTIQRTQQEDSAVYLCASSITRGGLDTQYFGPGTRLTVL.

This clonotype turned up a few times. This chain uses TRBV5-1 with TRBJ2-5; D not certain. Germline assignment: CDR1 SGHRS and CDR2 YFSETQ. The CDR3 is made up of 15 amino acids. V shed 0 bases and J shed 1 base, with 10 bases lying between them. The CDR3 spells CASSLGGGSQETQYF. CDR3 DNA sequence: TGCGCCAGCAGCTTGGGCGGCGGATCCCAAGAGACCCAGTACTTC.

The chain combines TRBV7-3 with TRBJ2-3, with 9 bases lining up with TRBD1. J lost 0 bases, V lost 5 bases, and 9 bases had no gene match. Germline V gene lookup returns CDR1 SGHTA and CDR2 FQGTGA. This CDR3 region has 17 residues. CDR3 coding DNA: TGTGCCAGCAGCAAAACGGGACAGGGAGTTAGCACAGATACGCAGTATTTT. As protein: CASSKTGQGVSTDTQYF.

This clonotype was seen a handful of times. The chain links TRBV7-8 to TRBJ1-6; D perhaps matches TRBD1 (5 bases). The V end was cut by 5 bases, the J end by 7 bases, with 9 bases between. Germline V gene data show CDR1 as SGHVS and CDR2 as FQNEAQ. The CDR3 spans 13 residues. CDR3 bases: TGTGCCAGCAGCGAGGGGAGGAATTCACCCCTCCACTTT. This encodes CASSEGRNSPLHF.

The V and J genes are TRBV5-1 and TRBJ1-1; the match to TRBD1 covers 10 bases. Germline V gene data show CDR1 as SGHRS and CDR2 as YFSETQ. CDR3 size: 16 residues. V lost 4 bases, J lost 1 base, and 7 bases stayed unmatched. CDR3 protein: CASSLRTGGSNTEAFF. CDR3 in DNA: TGCGCCAGCAGCCTACGGACAGGGGGTTCGAACACTGAAGCTTTCTTT. The full variable domain, its missing parts supplied by reference TRBV5-1 and TRBJ1-1, is KAGVTQTPRYLIKTRGQQVTLSCSPISGHRSVSWYQQTPGQGLQFLFEYFSETQRNKGNFPGRFSGRQFSNSRSEMNVSTLELGDSALYLCASSLRTGGSNTEAFFGQGTRLTVV.

This clonotype has a single count. It may be a read error: a sequence one base away is much more abundant. The V and J genes are TRBV6-9 and TRBJ2-1, with D possibly TRBD2 on 6 matching bases. The CDR3 totals 12 residues. CDR1 and CDR2 (germline): MNHGY, SVAAGI. CDR3 loop: CTSSYGGNEQFF. The CDR3 nucleotides read TGTACCAGCAGTTACGGGGGTAATGAGCAGTTCTTC.

This chain connects TRBV4-3 to TRBJ2-2; no definite D call. The CDR3 extends over 13 amino acids. The germline gives CDR1 LGHNA, CDR2 YSLEER. V gave up 4 bases and J gave up 2 bases, with 5 bases separating them. In DNA form, the CDR3 reads TGCGCCAGCAGCCCAGACAACACCGGGGAGCTGTTTTTT. Translated: CASSPDNTGELFF.

This sequence joins TRBV5-8 and TRBJ2-7, with 8 bases aligning to TRBD1. The CDR3 runs to 16 residues. Germline trimming cut 3 bases from V and 5 bases from J; bases unmatched to any gene: 13. Germline assignment: CDR1 SGHTS and CDR2 YDEGEE. This CDR3 is CASSYRRVTGDNEQYF. DNA for the CDR3: TGTGCCAGCAGCTACCGGAGAGTGACAGGGGATAACGAGCAGTACTTC.